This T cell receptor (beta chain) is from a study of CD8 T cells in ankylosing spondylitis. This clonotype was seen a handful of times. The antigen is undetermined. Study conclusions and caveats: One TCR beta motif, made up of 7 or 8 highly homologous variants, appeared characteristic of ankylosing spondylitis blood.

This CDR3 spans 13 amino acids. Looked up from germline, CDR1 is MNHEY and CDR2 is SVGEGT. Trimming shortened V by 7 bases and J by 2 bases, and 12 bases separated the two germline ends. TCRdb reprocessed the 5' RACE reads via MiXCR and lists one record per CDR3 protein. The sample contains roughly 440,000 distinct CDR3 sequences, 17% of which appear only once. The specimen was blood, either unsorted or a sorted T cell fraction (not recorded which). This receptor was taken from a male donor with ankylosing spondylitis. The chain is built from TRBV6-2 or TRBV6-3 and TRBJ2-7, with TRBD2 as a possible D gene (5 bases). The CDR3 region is CASTNGGPYEQYF. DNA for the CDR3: TGTGCCAGCACTAACGGAGGACCCTACGAGCAGTACTTC.